One sample yielded the 9 T cell receptor beta chains listed below, sequenced in a study of blood T cell repertoires in COVID-19. The repertoire was sequenced with immunoSEQ multiplex PCR; TCRdb's copy has only in-frame clones and lacks some. The data contain around 76,000 clones, over 60% of them singletons. The sample comprised peripheral blood. These receptors were taken from a woman of 80 years or more with active or convalescent COVID-19.

The chain carries TRBV3-1 (or the pseudogene TRBV3-2) and TRBJ2-5, with 9 bases fitting TRBD1. Germline lookup yields CDR1 LGHDT and CDR2 YNNKEL (reference sequence). The CDR3 is 16 residues long. V was pared by 0 bases and J by 1 base, with 3 bases of the junction left unmatched. Written as DNA, the CDR3 is TGTGCCAGCAGCCAAGACCAACAGGGGGCCCAAGAGACCCAGTACTTC. It is translated as CASSQDQQGAQETQYF.

Written as DNA, the CDR3 is TGTGCCAGCAGCTTATACGGGGGGCAAGGCTACACCTTC. Translating it yields CASSLYGGQGYTF. The chain joins TRBV13 to TRBJ1-2; TRBD1 is a possible D gene (6 bases). V dropped 2 bases and J dropped 8 bases, with 12 bases sitting between them. Germline V gene sequence: CDR1 PRHDT, CDR2 FYEKMQ (reference sequence). CDR3 length: 13 residues.

The rearrangement links TRBV18 to TRBJ2-2; 7 bases fit TRBD1. CDR1 is KGHSH, CDR2 LQKENI, per germline. The CDR3 runs to 16 residues. Trimming cost V 3 bases and J 4 bases; bases outside gene matches: 8. As DNA, the CDR3 is TGTGCCAGCTCACCCTTCAAGACAGGGACCACCGGGGAGCTGTTTTTT. Protein product: CASSPFKTGTTGELFF.

This chain links TRBV18 with TRBJ2-7; a possible D gene is TRBD1 (5 bases). V lost 1 base and J lost 1, with 8 bases in between. This CDR3 is 14 amino acids long. The germline V gene encodes CDR1 KGHSH and CDR2 LQKENI. The CDR3 reads CASSPLQGSYEQYF. The CDR3 DNA is TGTGCCAGCTCACCACTCCAGGGTTCCTACGAGCAGTACTTC.

The V call is TRBV5-6, the J call TRBJ2-1; D unclear. The CDR3 length is 12 residues. V shed 1 base and J shed 10 bases, with 9 bases lying between them. Germline-derived CDR1 and CDR2 are SGHDT and YYEEEE. The DNA of the CDR3 is TGTGCCAGCAGCTTGATCCTCGGGGAGCAGTTCTTC. Its translation: CASSLILGEQFF.

The chain carries TRBV6-5 and TRBJ1-2; 7 bases line up with TRBD1. Germline CDR1 MNHEY, CDR2 SVGAGI. The CDR3 contains 14 residues. J lost 2 bases, V lost 6 bases, and 6 bases had no gene match. CDR3 sequence: CASRRTGVNYGYTF. The CDR3, as DNA: TGTGCCAGCAGACGTACAGGGGTGAACTATGGCTACACCTTC.

J is TRBJ1-2 and V is TRBV4-3; 9 nucleotides match TRBD1. This CDR3 comprises 14 residues. The junction had 2 bases not matched to a gene; V was cut back by 1 base and J by 5 bases. The germline CDR1 and CDR2 sequences are LGHNA and YSLEER. The CDR3, as DNA: TGCGCCAGCAGCCAAGTAGGACAGGGGTATGGCTACACCTTC. Translating gives CASSQVGQGYGYTF.

The chain uses TRBV5-1 and TRBJ1-1, with TRBD1 matching over 7 bases. The CDR3 contains 15 residues. Trimming removed 0 bases from V and 1 base from J; junction bases left unmatched: 3. Germline CDR1 reads SGHRS; CDR2 reads YFSETQ. CDR3 coding DNA: TGCGCCAGCAGCTTGGGGGACAGAAAGAACACTGAAGCTTTCTTT. Translated, it gives CASSLGDRKNTEAFF. The full variable domain, completed using reference TRBV5-1 and TRBJ1-1, is KAGVTQTPRYLIKTRGQQVTLSCSPISGHRSVSWYQQTPGQGLQFLFEYFSETQRNKGNFPGRFSGRQFSNSRSEMNVSTLELGDSALYLCASSLGDRKNTEAFFGQGTRLTVV.

The V call is TRBV2, the J call TRBJ1-6, with D possibly being TRBD1 (6 bases). This CDR3 contains 14 residues. V was trimmed by 4 bases and J by 10 bases, leaving 14 bases between them. Germline V gene data show CDR1 as SNHLY and CDR2 as FYNNEI. The CDR3 here is CASSVSAGDSPLHF. The CDR3, as DNA: TGTGCCAGCAGTGTTTCCGCAGGGGACTCACCCCTCCACTTT.